A selection of T cell receptor beta chains follows, all from one sample in a study of STAT5B mutations in CD4+ large granular lymphocyte leukemia. The data were produced by immunoSEQ multiplex PCR, yet TCRdb's version contains in-frame clones alone and is incomplete. The data show about 30,000 clones, roughly three quarters seen once. The specimen was CD4+ T cells from blood buffy coats. Receptors originate from a human donor in good health. CDR3s include the opening cysteine and the closing phenylalanine or tryptophan. The D gene is left open where the match is weak. Clone size appears in some rows only: once, few, many, or a class for an expanded clone.

clone_size: NA; v_call: TRBV10-1; d_call: NA; j_call: TRBJ1-2; cdr3_aa: CASSESAGPRDYGYTF; cdr3_nt: TGCGCCAGCAGTGAGTCGGCCGGACCGAGGGACTATGGCTACACCTTC
clone_size: NA; v_call: TRBV9; d_call: NA; j_call: TRBJ2-1; cdr3_aa: CASSVEGRAGAYYNEQFF; cdr3_nt: TGTGCCAGCAGCGTAGAGGGGAGGGCGGGGGCCTACTACAATGAGCAGTTCTTC
clone_size: NA; v_call: TRBV7-9; d_call: NA; j_call: TRBJ1-5; cdr3_aa: CASSLGGSNSQPQHF; cdr3_nt: TGTGCCAGCAGCTTAGGGGGGAGTAACAGTCAGCCCCAGCATTTT
clone_size: NA; v_call: TRBV12-5; d_call: NA; j_call: TRBJ1-1; cdr3_aa: CASAPNTEAFF; cdr3_nt: TGTGCTAGTGCCCCAAACACTGAAGCTTTCTTT
clone_size: NA; v_call: TRBV6-5; d_call: TRBD1; j_call: TRBJ1-3; cdr3_aa: CASRKQGITGNTIYF; cdr3_nt: TGTGCCAGCAGAAAACAGGGGATTACTGGAAACACCATATATTTT
clone_size: NA; v_call: TRBV19; d_call: NA; j_call: TRBJ2-7; cdr3_aa: CASTPADRPYEQYF; cdr3_nt: TGTGCCAGTACCCCTGCGGACAGACCCTACGAGCAGTACTTC
clone_size: NA; v_call: TRBV30; d_call: NA; j_call: TRBJ1-3; cdr3_aa: CAWSPGNGNTIYF; cdr3_nt: TGTGCCTGGAGTCCAGGGAATGGAAACACCATATATTTT
clone_size: NA; v_call: TRBV7-2; d_call: TRBD1; j_call: TRBJ1-5; cdr3_aa: CASRYSGQGNQPQHF; cdr3_nt: TGTGCCAGCAGATACTCGGGACAGGGGAATCAGCCCCAGCATTTT
clone_size: NA; v_call: TRBV7-2; d_call: NA; j_call: TRBJ2-3; cdr3_aa: CASSLDRTPNTQYF; cdr3_nt: TGTGCCAGCAGCTTAGATAGGACTCCAAATACGCAGTATTTT
clone_size: NA; v_call: TRBV5-8; d_call: NA; j_call: TRBJ1-4; cdr3_aa: CASSLDKQEKLFF; cdr3_nt: TGTGCCAGCAGCTTGGACAAGCAAGAAAAACTGTTTTTT
clone_size: NA; v_call: TRBV9; d_call: NA; j_call: TRBJ2-5; cdr3_aa: CASSLKGETQYF; cdr3_nt: TGTGCCAGCAGCTTGAAGGGAGAGACCCAGTACTTC
clone_size: NA; v_call: TRBV5-1; d_call: TRBD2; j_call: TRBJ2-1; cdr3_aa: CASSYRGTSGAHNEQFF; cdr3_nt: TGCGCCAGCAGCTACAGGGGGACTAGCGGGGCACACAATGAGCAGTTCTTC
clone_size: NA; v_call: TRBV6-5; d_call: NA; j_call: TRBJ1-1; cdr3_aa: CASSSLTNTEAFF; cdr3_nt: TGTGCCAGCAGTTCCTTAACGAACACTGAAGCTTTCTTT
clone_size: NA; v_call: TRBV28; d_call: TRBD2; j_call: TRBJ2-1; cdr3_aa: CASSPIGAGGGDEQFF; cdr3_nt: TGTGCCAGCAGTCCCATCGGAGCGGGGGGCGGGGATGAGCAGTTCTTC
clone_size: few; v_call: TRBV11-2; d_call: NA; j_call: TRBJ2-2; cdr3_aa: CASSLAGLDTGELFF; cdr3_nt: TGTGCCAGCAGCTTAGCAGGGTTGGACACCGGGGAGCTGTTTTTT
clone_size: NA; v_call: TRBV5-1; d_call: NA; j_call: TRBJ2-5; cdr3_aa: CASSLLIAEETQYF; cdr3_nt: TGCGCCAGCAGCTTGTTGATAGCAGAAGAGACCCAGTACTTC
clone_size: NA; v_call: TRBV6-1; d_call: NA; j_call: TRBJ1-2; cdr3_aa: CASSALGDYGYTF; cdr3_nt: TGTGCCAGCAGTGCCCTTGGCGACTATGGCTACACCTTC
clone_size: NA; v_call: TRBV30; d_call: NA; j_call: TRBJ2-7; cdr3_aa: CAWTRDVAYEQYF; cdr3_nt: TGTGCCTGGACCCGGGACGTCGCCTACGAGCAGTACTTC
clone_size: few; v_call: TRBV4-3; d_call: NA; j_call: TRBJ1-2; cdr3_aa: CASSQVGLNGYTF; cdr3_nt: TGCGCCAGCAGCCAAGTAGGTCTTAATGGCTACACCTTC
clone_size: NA; v_call: TRBV19; d_call: NA; j_call: TRBJ1-5; cdr3_aa: CASTLEGKLRGPQHF; cdr3_nt: TGTGCCAGTACTCTAGAGGGGAAGCTTAGAGGGCCCCAGCATTTT
clone_size: NA; v_call: TRBV7-8; d_call: NA; j_call: TRBJ2-2; cdr3_aa: CASSLGQIHTGELFF; cdr3_nt: TGTGCCAGCAGCCTCGGACAGATCCACACCGGGGAGCTGTTTTTT
clone_size: NA; v_call: TRBV7-9; d_call: NA; j_call: TRBJ2-5; cdr3_aa: CASSLPDPRETQYF; cdr3_nt: TGTGCCAGCAGCCTGCCCGACCCCCGAGAGACCCAGTACTTC
clone_size: NA; v_call: TRBV6-1; d_call: TRBD1; j_call: TRBJ1-5; cdr3_aa: CASSEKGQGAFQPQHF; cdr3_nt: TGTGCCAGCAGTGAAAAAGGTCAGGGGGCATTTCAGCCCCAGCATTTT
clone_size: NA; v_call: TRBV7-2; d_call: NA; j_call: TRBJ1-3; cdr3_aa: CASSLGDVQGSGNTIYF; cdr3_nt: TGTGCCAGCAGCTTAGGGGATGTACAGGGTTCTGGAAACACCATATATTTT
clone_size: once; v_call: TRBV4-3; d_call: NA; j_call: TRBJ2-1; cdr3_aa: CASSQGRAYNEQFF; cdr3_nt: TGCGCCAGCAGCCAAGGCCGGGCCTACAATGAGCAGTTCTTC
clone_size: NA; v_call: TRBV18; d_call: NA; j_call: TRBJ2-6; cdr3_aa: CASSPPTPGPSGANVLTF; cdr3_nt: TGTGCCAGCTCACCACCGACGCCGGGCCCATCTGGGGCCAACGTCCTGACTTTC
clone_size: few; v_call: TRBV30; d_call: NA; j_call: TRBJ1-2; cdr3_aa: CAWSVLGDSNTYGYTF; cdr3_nt: TGTGCCTGGAGTGTTCTCGGGGACTCTAACACCTATGGCTACACCTTC
clone_size: NA; v_call: TRBV5-1; d_call: NA; j_call: TRBJ1-1; cdr3_aa: CASSFSYREGTEAFF; cdr3_nt: TGCGCCAGCAGCTTTTCATACAGGGAGGGCACTGAAGCTTTCTTT
clone_size: NA; v_call: TRBV29-1; d_call: NA; j_call: TRBJ1-2; cdr3_aa: CSVEADYGYTF; cdr3_nt: TGCAGCGTTGAGGCGGACTATGGCTACACCTTC
clone_size: NA; v_call: TRBV4-1; d_call: NA; j_call: TRBJ1-5; cdr3_aa: CASSQERMGSNQPQHF; cdr3_nt: TGCGCCAGCAGCCAAGAGAGGATGGGCAGCAATCAGCCCCAGCATTTT
clone_size: few; v_call: TRBV30; d_call: NA; j_call: TRBJ1-3; cdr3_aa: CAWSVGNTIYF; cdr3_nt: TGTGCCTGGAGTGTGGGGAACACCATATATTTT
clone_size: few; v_call: TRBV27; d_call: NA; j_call: TRBJ2-2; cdr3_aa: CASHNRPPNTGELFF; cdr3_nt: TGTGCCAGCCATAACAGGCCCCCGAACACCGGGGAGCTGTTTTTT
clone_size: few; v_call: TRBV5-6; d_call: NA; j_call: TRBJ2-1; cdr3_aa: CASSETRPLYQQFF; cdr3_nt: TGTGCCAGCAGCGAGACTAGGCCTCTCTATCAGCAGTTCTTC
clone_size: NA; v_call: TRBV10-3; d_call: NA; j_call: TRBJ1-1; cdr3_aa: CAISDPGHRNTEAFF; cdr3_nt: TGTGCCATCAGTGACCCTGGCCACAGGAACACTGAAGCTTTCTTT
clone_size: NA; v_call: TRBV7-2; d_call: NA; j_call: TRBJ2-5; cdr3_aa: CASSFQGGETQYF; cdr3_nt: TGTGCCAGCAGCTTTCAGGGTGGGGAGACCCAGTACTTC
clone_size: NA; v_call: TRBV19; d_call: NA; j_call: TRBJ2-1; cdr3_aa: CASSIQGTYNEQFF; cdr3_nt: TGTGCCAGTAGTATCCAGGGGACCTACAATGAGCAGTTCTTC
clone_size: NA; v_call: TRBV28; d_call: NA; j_call: TRBJ1-1; cdr3_aa: CASSLRTANTEAFF; cdr3_nt: TGTGCCAGCAGTTTAAGGACAGCGAACACTGAAGCTTTCTTT
clone_size: few; v_call: TRBV4-2; d_call: TRBD1; j_call: TRBJ2-7; cdr3_aa: CASSQVLGQGPFYEQYF; cdr3_nt: TGTGCCAGCAGCCAAGTGTTGGGACAGGGCCCCTTCTACGAGCAGTACTTC
clone_size: NA; v_call: TRBV5-1; d_call: NA; j_call: TRBJ2-3; cdr3_aa: CASSYQGSTDTQYF; cdr3_nt: TGCGCCAGCAGCTACCAAGGGAGCACAGATACGCAGTATTTT
clone_size: NA; v_call: TRBV5-1; d_call: NA; j_call: TRBJ2-7; cdr3_aa: CASSAQGAWYEQYF; cdr3_nt: TGCGCCAGCAGTGCCCAAGGGGCGTGGTACGAGCAGTACTTC
clone_size: once; v_call: TRBV6-5; d_call: NA; j_call: TRBJ1-1; cdr3_aa: CASSRTQNTEAFF; cdr3_nt: TGTGCCAGCAGCCGGACACAGAACACTGAAGCTTTCTTT
clone_size: NA; v_call: TRBV5-1; d_call: NA; j_call: TRBJ1-4; cdr3_aa: CASSQRPTNEKLFF; cdr3_nt: TGCGCCAGCAGCCAACGTCCAACTAATGAAAAACTGTTTTTT
clone_size: few; v_call: TRBV30; d_call: NA; j_call: TRBJ1-1; cdr3_aa: CAATMGGAEAFF; cdr3_nt: TGTGCCGCGACAATGGGGGGTGCTGAAGCTTTCTTT
clone_size: NA; v_call: TRBV2; d_call: NA; j_call: TRBJ2-3; cdr3_aa: CASKLGGGRPDTQYF; cdr3_nt: TGTGCCAGCAAGCTAGGGGGGGGTCGGCCAGATACGCAGTATTTT
clone_size: NA; v_call: TRBV7-2; d_call: NA; j_call: TRBJ2-7; cdr3_aa: CASSLSLGEQYF; cdr3_nt: TGTGCCAGCAGCTTAAGCCTAGGCGAGCAGTACTTC
clone_size: NA; v_call: TRBV6-5; d_call: NA; j_call: TRBJ1-1; cdr3_aa: CASRTAQGTAFF; cdr3_nt: TGTGCCAGCAGAACGGCCCAGGGGACGGCTTTCTTT
clone_size: few; v_call: TRBV5-1; d_call: NA; j_call: TRBJ2-2; cdr3_aa: CASSSQRGTNTGELFF; cdr3_nt: TGCGCCAGCAGCTCCCAGAGGGGTACGAACACCGGGGAGCTGTTTTTT
clone_size: NA; v_call: TRBV29-1; d_call: NA; j_call: TRBJ2-5; cdr3_aa: CSVGHGTIQETQYF; cdr3_nt: TGCAGCGTAGGACACGGAACCATCCAAGAGACCCAGTACTTC
clone_size: NA; v_call: TRBV7-2; d_call: NA; j_call: TRBJ2-5; cdr3_aa: CASSERKTQYF; cdr3_nt: TGTGCCAGCAGTGAAAGGAAGACCCAGTACTTC
clone_size: NA; v_call: TRBV19; d_call: TRBD1; j_call: TRBJ2-4; cdr3_aa: CASRDRGAKNIQYF; cdr3_nt: TGTGCCAGTAGAGACAGGGGTGCCAAAAACATTCAGTACTTC
clone_size: NA; v_call: TRBV6-1; d_call: NA; j_call: TRBJ1-5; cdr3_aa: CASRGSSQPQHF; cdr3_nt: TGTGCCAGCCGCGGTTCTAGTCAGCCCCAGCATTTT
clone_size: NA; v_call: TRBV19; d_call: NA; j_call: TRBJ2-2; cdr3_aa: CASRESGRNTGELFF; cdr3_nt: TGTGCCAGTAGGGAGTCAGGGAGGAACACCGGGGAGCTGTTTTTT
clone_size: NA; v_call: TRBV14; d_call: TRBD2; j_call: TRBJ2-7; cdr3_aa: CASSQGLAGFYEQYF; cdr3_nt: TGTGCCAGCAGCCAGGGACTAGCGGGGTTTTACGAGCAGTACTTC
clone_size: NA; v_call: TRBV10-1; d_call: NA; j_call: TRBJ2-2; cdr3_aa: CASTPRFPGELFF; cdr3_nt: TGCGCCAGCACCCCTAGGTTCCCCGGGGAGCTGTTTTTT